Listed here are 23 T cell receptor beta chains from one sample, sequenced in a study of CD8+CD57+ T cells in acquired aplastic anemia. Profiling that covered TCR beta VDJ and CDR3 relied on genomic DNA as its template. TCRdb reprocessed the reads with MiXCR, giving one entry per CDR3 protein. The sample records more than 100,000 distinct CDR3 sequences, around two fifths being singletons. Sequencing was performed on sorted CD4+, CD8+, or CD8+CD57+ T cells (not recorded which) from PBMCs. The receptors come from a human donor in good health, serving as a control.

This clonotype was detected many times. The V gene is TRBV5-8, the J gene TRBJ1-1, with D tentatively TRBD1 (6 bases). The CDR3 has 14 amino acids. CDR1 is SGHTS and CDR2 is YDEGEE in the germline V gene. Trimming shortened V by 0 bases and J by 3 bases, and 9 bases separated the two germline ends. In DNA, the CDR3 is TGTGCCAGCAGCTTGGCAGGGGCGCACACTGAAGCTTTCTTT. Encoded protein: CASSLAGAHTEAFF. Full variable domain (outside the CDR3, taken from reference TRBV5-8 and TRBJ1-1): EAGVTQSPTHLIKTRGQQATLRCSPISGHTSVYWYQQALGLGLQFLLWYDEGEERNRGNFPPRFSGRQFPNYSSELNVNALELEDSALYLCASSLAGAHTEAFFGQGTRLTVV.

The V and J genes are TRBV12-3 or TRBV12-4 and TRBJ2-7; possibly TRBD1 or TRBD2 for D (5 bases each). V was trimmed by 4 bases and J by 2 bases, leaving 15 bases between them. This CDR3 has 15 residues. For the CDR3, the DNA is TGTGCCAGCAGTTATGGCCGGGGCCCAACCTACGAGCAGTACTTC. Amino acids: CASSYGRGPTYEQYF.

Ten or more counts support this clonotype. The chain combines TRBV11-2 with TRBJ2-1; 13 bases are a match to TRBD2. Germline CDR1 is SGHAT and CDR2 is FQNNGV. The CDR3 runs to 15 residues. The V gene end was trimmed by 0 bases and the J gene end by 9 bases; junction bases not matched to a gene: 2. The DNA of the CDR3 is TGTGCCAGCAGCTTAGAACTAGCGGGAGGGGGTGAGCAGTTCTTC. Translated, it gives CASSLELAGGGEQFF.

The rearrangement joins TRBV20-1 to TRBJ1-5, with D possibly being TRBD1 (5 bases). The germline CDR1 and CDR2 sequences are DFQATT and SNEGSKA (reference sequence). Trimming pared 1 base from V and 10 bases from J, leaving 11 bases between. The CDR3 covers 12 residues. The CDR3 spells CSARVGTSPQHF. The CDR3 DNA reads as TGCAGTGCTAGAGTGGGGACTTCCCCCCAGCATTTT.

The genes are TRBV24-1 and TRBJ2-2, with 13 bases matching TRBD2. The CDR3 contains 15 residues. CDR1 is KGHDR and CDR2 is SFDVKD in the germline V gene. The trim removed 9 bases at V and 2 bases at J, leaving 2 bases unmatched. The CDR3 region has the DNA TGTGCCACCGGGGGACTAGCGGGAAACACCGGGGAGCTGTTTTTT. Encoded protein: CATGGLAGNTGELFF.

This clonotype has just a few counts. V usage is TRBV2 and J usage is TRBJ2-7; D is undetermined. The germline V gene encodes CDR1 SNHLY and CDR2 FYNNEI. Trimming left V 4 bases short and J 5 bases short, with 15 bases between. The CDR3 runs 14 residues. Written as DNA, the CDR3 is TGTGCCAGCAGTGGGGAAGGTCAGCCCCACGAGCAGTACTTC. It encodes CASSGEGQPHEQYF.

CDR3 sequence: CASSEWSGLAGFGTQYF. The CDR3 nucleotides read TGTGCCAGCAGTGAATGGAGTGGCCTAGCGGGTTTTGGTACGCAGTATTTT. The rearrangement uses TRBV25-1 and TRBJ2-3, with 8 positions matching TRBD2. The CDR3 runs to 17 residues. V shed 1 base, J shed 8 bases, and the junction held 14 bases outside the gene matches. Germline V CDR1 and CDR2: MGHDK, SYGVNS.

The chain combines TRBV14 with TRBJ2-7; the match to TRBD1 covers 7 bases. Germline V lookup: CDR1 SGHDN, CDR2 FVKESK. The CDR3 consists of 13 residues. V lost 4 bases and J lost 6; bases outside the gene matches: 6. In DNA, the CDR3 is TGTGCCAGCAGCCTAGGACAGGACACCGAGCAGTACTTC. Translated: CASSLGQDTEQYF.

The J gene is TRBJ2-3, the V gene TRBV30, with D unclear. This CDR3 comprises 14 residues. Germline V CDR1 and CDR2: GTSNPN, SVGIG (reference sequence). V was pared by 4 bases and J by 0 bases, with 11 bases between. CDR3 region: CAWKGRTSTDTQYF. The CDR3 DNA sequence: TGTGCCTGGAAAGGACGTACTAGCACAGATACGCAGTATTTT.

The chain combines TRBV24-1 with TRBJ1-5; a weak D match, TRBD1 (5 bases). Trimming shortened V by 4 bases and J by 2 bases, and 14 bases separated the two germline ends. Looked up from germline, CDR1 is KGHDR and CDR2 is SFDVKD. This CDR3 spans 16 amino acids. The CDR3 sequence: CATSDTGAGGNQPQHF. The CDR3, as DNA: TGTGCCACCAGTGACACCGGGGCCGGAGGCAATCAGCCCCAGCATTTT.

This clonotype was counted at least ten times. The CDR3 coding sequence is TGTGCCAGTAGGGAAAGGGGCAGAAGTACTCAGCCCCAGCATTTT. Protein: CASRERGRSTQPQHF. The chain employs TRBV19 and TRBJ1-5; D is possibly TRBD1 (5 bases). This CDR3 spans 15 amino acids. Trimming removed 6 bases from V and 6 bases from J, with 18 bases in between. Germline V CDR1 and CDR2: LNHDA, SQIVND (reference sequence). The full variable domain, rest sourced from reference TRBV19 and TRBJ1-5, is DGGITQSPKYLFRKEGQNVTLSCEQNLNHDAMYWYRQDPGQGLRLIYYSQIVNDFQKGDIAEGYSVSREKKESFPLTVTSAQKNPTAFYLCASRERGRSTQPQHFGDGTRLSIL.

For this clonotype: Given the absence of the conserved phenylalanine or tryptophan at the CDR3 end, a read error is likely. CDR3 DNA sequence: TGCGCCAGCAGCCGCGGACAGGACTATCAGCCCCAGCATTAT. This translates into CASSRGQDYQPQHY. This chain links TRBV4-1 with TRBJ1-5; 7 nucleotides line up with TRBD1. Germline assignment: CDR1 MGHRA and CDR2 YSYEKL. CDR3 size: 14 residues. The V and J ends lost 4 bases and 5 bases, in that order; junction bases with no gene match: 5.

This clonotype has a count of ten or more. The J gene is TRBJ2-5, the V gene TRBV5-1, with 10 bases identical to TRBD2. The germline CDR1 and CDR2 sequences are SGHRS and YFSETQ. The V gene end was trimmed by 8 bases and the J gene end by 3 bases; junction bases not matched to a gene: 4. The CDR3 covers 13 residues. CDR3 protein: CASSTSGEETQYF. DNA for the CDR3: TGCGCCAGTTCAACTAGCGGGGAAGAGACCCAGTACTTC.

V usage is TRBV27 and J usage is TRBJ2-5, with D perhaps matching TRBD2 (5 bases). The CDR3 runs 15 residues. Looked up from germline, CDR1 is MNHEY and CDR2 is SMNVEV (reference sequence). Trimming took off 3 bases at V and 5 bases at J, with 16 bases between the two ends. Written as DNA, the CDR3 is TGTGCCAGCAGTTTCCGGACTTTCGACGGGGAGACCCAGTACTTC. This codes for CASSFRTFDGETQYF.

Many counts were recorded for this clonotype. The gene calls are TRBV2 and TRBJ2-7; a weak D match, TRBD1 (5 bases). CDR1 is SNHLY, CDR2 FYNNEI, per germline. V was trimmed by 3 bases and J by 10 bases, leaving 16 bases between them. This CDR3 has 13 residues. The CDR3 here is CASSDGQGFPQYF. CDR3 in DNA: TGTGCCAGCAGTGATGGGCAGGGCTTCCCTCAGTACTTC.

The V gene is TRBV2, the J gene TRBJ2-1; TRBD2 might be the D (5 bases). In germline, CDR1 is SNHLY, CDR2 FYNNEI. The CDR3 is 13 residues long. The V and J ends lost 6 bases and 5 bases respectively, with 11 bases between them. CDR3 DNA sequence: TGTGCCAGCAGCTCGGACGGGAACAATGAGCAGTTCTTC. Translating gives CASSSDGNNEQFF.

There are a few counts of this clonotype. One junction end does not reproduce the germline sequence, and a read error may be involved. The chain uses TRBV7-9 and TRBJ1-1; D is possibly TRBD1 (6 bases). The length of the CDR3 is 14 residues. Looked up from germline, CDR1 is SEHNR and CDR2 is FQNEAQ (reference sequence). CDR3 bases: TGTGCCGGCAGCTTGGACAGAGTGAACACTGAAGCTTTCTTT. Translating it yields CAGSLDRVNTEAFF.

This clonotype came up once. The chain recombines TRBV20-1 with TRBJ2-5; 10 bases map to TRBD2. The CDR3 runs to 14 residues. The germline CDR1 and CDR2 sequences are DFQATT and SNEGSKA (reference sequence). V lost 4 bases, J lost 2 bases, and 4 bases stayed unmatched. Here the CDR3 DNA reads TGCAGTGCTATCCGGACTAGCGGTCAAGAGACCCAGTACTTC. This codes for CSAIRTSGQETQYF.

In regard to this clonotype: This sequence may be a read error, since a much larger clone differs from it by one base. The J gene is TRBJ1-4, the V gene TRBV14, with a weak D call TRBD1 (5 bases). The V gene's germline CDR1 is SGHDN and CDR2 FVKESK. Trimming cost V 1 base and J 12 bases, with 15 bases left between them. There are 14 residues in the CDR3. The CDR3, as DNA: TGTGCCAGCAGCCAAGTACAGGAGGAGCAAGAACTGTTTTTT. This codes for CASSQVQEEQELFF.

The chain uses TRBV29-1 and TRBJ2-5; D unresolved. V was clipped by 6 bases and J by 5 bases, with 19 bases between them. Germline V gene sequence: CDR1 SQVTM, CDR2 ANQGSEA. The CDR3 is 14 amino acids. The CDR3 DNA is TGCAGCGTGGCCTGGGCGTCCCAAGGGGAGACCCAGTACTTC. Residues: CSVAWASQGETQYF.

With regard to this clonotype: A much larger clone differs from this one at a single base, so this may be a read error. Here the CDR3 reads CASSTGATSQPQHF. As DNA, the CDR3 is TGTGCCAGCAGTACAGGGGCCACGAGTCAGCCCCAGCATTTT. This chain uses TRBV12-3 or TRBV12-4 with TRBJ1-5; 7 bases are shared with TRBD1. V shed 5 bases, J shed 6 bases, and the junction held 7 bases outside the gene matches. This CDR3 has 14 residues.

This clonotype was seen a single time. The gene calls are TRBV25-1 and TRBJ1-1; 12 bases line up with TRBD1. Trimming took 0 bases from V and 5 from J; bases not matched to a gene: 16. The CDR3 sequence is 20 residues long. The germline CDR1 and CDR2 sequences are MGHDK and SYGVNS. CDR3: CASSEYSSRGQGARVTEAFF. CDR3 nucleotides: TGTGCCAGCAGTGAATATTCGTCCAGGGGACAGGGGGCGCGGGTGACTGAAGCTTTCTTT.

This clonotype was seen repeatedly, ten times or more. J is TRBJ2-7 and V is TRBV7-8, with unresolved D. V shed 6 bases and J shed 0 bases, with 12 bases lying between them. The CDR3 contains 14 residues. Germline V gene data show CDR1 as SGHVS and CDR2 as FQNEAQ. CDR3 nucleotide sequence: TGTGCCAGCAGTCCGGGTTCTAGCTCCTACGAGCAGTACTTC. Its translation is CASSPGSSSYEQYF.